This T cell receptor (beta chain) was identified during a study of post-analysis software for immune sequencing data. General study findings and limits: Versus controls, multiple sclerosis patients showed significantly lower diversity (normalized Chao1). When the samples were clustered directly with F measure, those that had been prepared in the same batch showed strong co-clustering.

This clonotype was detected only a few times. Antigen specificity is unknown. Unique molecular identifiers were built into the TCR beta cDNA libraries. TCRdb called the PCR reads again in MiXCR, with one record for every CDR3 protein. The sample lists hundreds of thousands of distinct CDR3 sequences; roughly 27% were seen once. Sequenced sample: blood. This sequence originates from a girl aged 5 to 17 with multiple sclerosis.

In nucleotides, the CDR3 is TGTGCCAGCAACCGGGACTGGAGCTCCTACAATGAGCAGTTCTTC. This translates into CASNRDWSSYNEQFF. The V call is TRBV12-3 or TRBV12-4, the J call TRBJ2-1, with a weak D call TRBD2 (6 bases). The CDR3 totals 15 residues. Between the trimmed V and J ends, which lost 7 bases and 0 bases, there was a span of 13 bases.